These T cell receptor beta chains were read from a single sample in a study of OX40 agonist ivuxolimab in advanced cancers. Clones were sequenced by immunoSEQ multiplex PCR, and TCRdb holds only the in-frame ones, with some missing. The sample holds tens of thousands of clones, 89% seen once. Sequenced here: CD4+ or CD8+ T cells sorted from blood, sampled in a trial of the OX40 agonist ivuxolimab. All receptors derive from an adult with an advanced solid tumor such as melanoma, head and neck, liver or kidney cancer. CDR3s include the opening cysteine and the closing phenylalanine or tryptophan. D genes are given only for firm matches. Where a row states a size, it is once, few, many or the class of an expanded clone; other rows omit it.

>few|TRBJ1-1|.|TRBV28
CASSPQGSNTEAFF
TGTGCCAGCAGTCCACAGGGTTCGAACACTGAAGCTTTCTTT
>.|TRBJ1-4|TRBD1|TRBV29-1
CSVGSSEGGGKLFF
TGCAGCGTTGGGTCAAGTGAAGGGGGCGGAAAACTGTTTTTT
>.|TRBJ2-4|.|TRBV28
CASSSVQRKDIQYF
TGTGCCAGCAGTTCTGTCCAGCGCAAGGACATTCAGTACTTC
>once|TRBJ2-1|TRBD2|TRBV29-1
CSATGTSVNNEQFF
TGCAGCGCGACCGGGACTAGCGTTAACAATGAGCAGTTCTTC
>.|TRBJ2-1|TRBD2|TRBV4-3
CASSQITSAAYNEQFF
TGCGCCAGCAGCCAAATAACTAGCGCCGCCTACAATGAGCAGTTCTTC
>.|TRBJ2-7|.|TRBV15
CATSSGPLRYEQYF
TGTGCCACCAGCTCCGGGCCTTTAAGGTATGAGCAGTACTTC
>.|TRBJ2-2|.|TRBV5-1
CASSAGQPGSGELFF
TGCGCCAGCAGCGCGGGACAGCCGGGGTCCGGGGAGCTGTTTTTT
>.|TRBJ2-3|.|TRBV15
CATIEGTSTDTQYF
TGTGCCACCATCGAGGGGACTAGCACAGATACGCAGTATTTT
>.|TRBJ1-6|.|TRBV6-1
CASSVGIGRDWNNSPLHF
TGTGCCAGCAGTGTCGGGATTGGTAGGGATTGGAATAATTCACCCCTCCACTTT
>.|TRBJ1-2|.|TRBV27
CARGASGYTF
TGTGCCAGAGGGGCGAGCGGCTACACCTTC
>.|TRBJ1-1|.|TRBV18
CASSSSDGNTEAFF
TGTGCCAGCTCCTCTTCCGACGGTAACACTGAAGCTTTCTTT
>.|TRBJ2-7|.|TRBV14
CASSQEWDGSYEQYF
TGTGCCAGCAGCCAAGAATGGGACGGCTCCTACGAGCAGTACTTC
>.|TRBJ1-1|.|TRBV4-2
CASSQDVARAGTEAFF
TGTGCCAGCAGCCAAGATGTGGCCAGGGCTGGGACTGAAGCTTTCTTT
>.|TRBJ2-2|.|TRBV5-3
CARAEFGVIWNGLFF
TGTGCCAGGGCGGAGTTCGGTGTGATCTGGAACGGGCTGTTTTTT
>.|TRBJ2-1|TRBD2|TRBV5-5
CASSLAGTSGLIPFF
TGTGCCAGCAGCTTGGCCGGGACTAGCGGACTTATACCGTTCTTC